A single sample gave rise to the 19 T cell receptor beta chains below, sequenced in a study of blood T cell repertoires in COVID-19 (dated by TCRdb to 2019 to 2021). The protocol used for the library was the immunoSEQ multiplex PCR assay. TCRdb carries this immuneACCESS record with in-frame sequences only. Its versions omit some clonotypes, under half of them owing to an unresolved V gene in the studies checked, with the rest unexplained. The sample table records more than 100,000 clones; 84% of these occur just once. The leading ten clones occupy about 1.5% of the sample. Sequencing used peripheral blood. The receptor set was obtained from a man aged 60-69 years with acute or convalescent COVID-19.

This clone appeared a few times. The rearrangement links TRBV27 to TRBJ2-7, with D perhaps matching TRBD1 (6 bases). CDR3 length: 13 amino acids. V was pared by 6 bases and J by 4 bases, with 13 bases between. Germline loops: CDR1 MNHEY, CDR2 SMNVEV (reference sequence). CDR3 sequence (DNA): TGTGCCAGCAGAAGCCAGGGGAGATACGAGCAGTACTTC. Its translation is CASRSQGRYEQYF.

The chain links TRBV25-1 to TRBJ1-5; no definite D call. The germline V and J ends were trimmed by 2 bases and 5 bases, with 10 bases remaining between them. In germline, CDR1 is MGHDK, CDR2 SYGVNS. CDR3 length equals 14 residues. The CDR3 protein is CASSEAGSHQPQHF. The CDR3 nucleotides are TGTGCCAGCAGTGAAGCGGGGTCCCATCAGCCCCAGCATTTT. Full variable domain (rest looked up from reference TRBV25-1 and TRBJ1-5): EADIYQTPRYLVIGTGKKITLECSQTMGHDKMYWYQQDPGMELHLIHYSYGVNSTEKGDLSSESTVSRIRTEHFPLTLESARPSHTSQYLCASSEAGSHQPQHFGDGTRLSIL.

The chain couples TRBV21-1 to TRBJ2-7; TRBD2, as called in the table, went unchecked against the DNA. TRBV21-1 is a listed pseudogene. The length of the CDR3 is 17 residues. CDR3 nucleotide sequence: TGTGCCAGCCGCGCGGGGGGGGGACTAGCGTACTCCTACGAGCAGTACTTC. Protein sequence: CASRAGGGLAYSYEQYF.

The genes are TRBV6-5 and TRBJ1-1; D is undetermined. The CDR3 runs to 14 residues. Trimming shortened V by 6 bases and J by 0 bases, and 11 bases separated the two germline ends. Germline CDR1 and CDR2: MNHEY and SVGAGI. In DNA, the CDR3 is TGTGCCAGCAGGCAGGTCGGGGTGAACACTGAAGCTTTCTTT. Residues: CASRQVGVNTEAFF.

The chain combines TRBV11-3 with TRBJ1-1; 9 bases fit TRBD1. The germline V gene encodes CDR1 SGHNT and CDR2 YENEEA. J lost 11 bases, V lost 3 bases, and 7 bases had no gene match. The CDR3 has 13 residues. CDR3 protein: CASSLGDRVLAFF. The CDR3 DNA sequence: TGTGCCAGCAGCTTGGGGGACAGGGTTTTGGCTTTCTTT.

This clone was seen more than once but under ten times. V is TRBV9 and J is TRBJ1-3; 8 positions match TRBD1. The CDR3 covers 14 residues. V shed 4 bases and J 8 bases; nucleotides not matched to a gene: 8. The V gene's germline CDR1 is SGDLS and CDR2 YYNGEE. CDR3 DNA: TGTGCCAGCAGCCCAGGGGGCGTCGGGGACACCATATATTTT. Amino acid sequence: CASSPGGVGDTIYF.

The V and J genes are TRBV30 and TRBJ1-1, with 8 bases that match TRBD1. V dropped 0 bases and J dropped 6; count of bases not matched to a gene: 15. The germline V gene has CDR1 GTSNPN and CDR2 SVGIG (reference sequence). CDR3 length: 17 residues. This CDR3 reads CAWSVRRRQGISAEAFF. Written as DNA, the CDR3 is TGTGCCTGGAGTGTACGACGAAGACAGGGGATTAGTGCTGAAGCTTTCTTT.

This chain joins TRBV5-6 and TRBJ1-6; 7 bases match TRBD1. Trimming removed 2 bases from V and 9 bases from J; junction bases left unmatched: 8. The CDR3 is made up of 15 amino acids. The V gene's germline CDR1 is SGHDT and CDR2 YYEEEE. As DNA, the CDR3 is TGTGCCAGCAGCTTAAACAGGGGCGTTAGTTCACCCCTCCACTTT. Encoded protein: CASSLNRGVSSPLHF.

Only one count was recorded for this clone. This chain connects TRBV27 to TRBJ2-6; a possible D gene is TRBD1 (6 bases). V was cut by 4 bases and J by 0 bases, with 16 bases left in between. The germline V gene encodes CDR1 MNHEY and CDR2 SMNVEV (reference sequence). The CDR3 length is 18 residues. The CDR3 is CASSYTGTQISGANVLTF. CDR3 DNA sequence: TGTGCCAGCAGTTATACCGGGACACAAATCTCTGGGGCCAACGTCCTGACTTTC. Using reference TRBV27 and TRBJ2-6 for the parts outside the CDR3, the full variable domain is EAQVTQNPRYLITVTGKKLTVTCSQNMNHEYMSWYRQDPGLGLRQIYYSMNVEVTDKGDVPEGYKVSRKEKRNFPLILESPSPNQTSLYFCASSYTGTQISGANVLTFGAGSRLTVL.

The chain links TRBV5-8 to TRBJ2-5; 10 bases map to TRBD2. V shed 2 bases, J shed 4 bases, and the junction held 5 bases outside the gene matches. CDR1 is SGHTS and CDR2 is YDEGEE in the germline V gene. This CDR3 has 15 residues. The CDR3 is CASSLTSGVGETQYF. CDR3 sequence (DNA): TGTGCCAGCAGCTTAACTAGCGGGGTAGGAGAGACCCAGTACTTC.

This clone has just a few counts. Other DNA sequences in the sample encode the same CDR3. V gene TRBV5-1 combines with J gene TRBJ2-7; D may be TRBD1 (5 bases). This CDR3 contains 14 residues. Germline V lookup: CDR1 SGHRS, CDR2 YFSETQ. Between the trimmed V and J ends, which lost 0 bases and 3 bases, there was a span of 10 bases. CDR3 sequence reads: CASSLDRTNYEQYF. DNA of the CDR3: TGCGCCAGCAGCTTGGACAGGACCAACTACGAGCAGTACTTC.

This chain connects TRBV29-1 to TRBJ2-6, with 7 positions matching TRBD2. Germline-derived CDR1 and CDR2 are SQVTM and ANQGSEA. This CDR3 has 16 amino acids. J was trimmed by 3 bases and V by 5 bases; bases with no gene match: 10. The chain's CDR3 is CSVTQWGGLGANVLTF. The CDR3 bases are TGCAGCGTTACCCAATGGGGGGGACTTGGGGCCAACGTCCTGACTTTC.

The chain recombines TRBV30 with TRBJ2-1; D is possibly TRBD2 (5 bases). The CDR3 consists of 13 residues. The germline V and J ends were trimmed by 4 bases and 6 bases, with 13 bases remaining between them. Germline CDR1 reads GTSNPN; CDR2 reads SVGIG (reference sequence). DNA of the CDR3: TGTGCCTGGACCGCCTCGGCGGGCAATGAGCAGTTCTTC. It translates to CAWTASAGNEQFF.

This chain joins TRBV10-3 and TRBJ2-2; D unclear. Germline V lookup: CDR1 ENHRY, CDR2 SYGVKD. The V end lost 0 bases, the J end lost 3 bases, and 8 bases lay between the germline ends. This CDR3 is built from 15 residues. CDR3 in DNA: TGTGCCATCAGTGAGTCGACTGGTGACACCGGGGAGCTGTTTTTT. Amino acids: CAISESTGDTGELFF.

This clone counts as medium-sized. This sequence joins TRBV27 and TRBJ2-1; perhaps TRBD1 as D (6 bases). V was cut by 5 bases and J by 5 bases, with 13 bases left in between. The V gene's germline CDR1 is MNHEY and CDR2 SMNVEV (reference sequence). The CDR3 has 14 residues. CDR3 protein: CASSIRGPNNEQFF. Here the CDR3 DNA reads TGTGCCAGCAGTATCAGGGGTCCCAACAATGAGCAGTTCTTC.

This chain uses TRBV5-4 with TRBJ2-1, with D unresolved. Between the trimmed V and J ends, which lost 3 bases and 9 bases, there was a span of 13 bases. This CDR3 is 13 amino acids long. Germline CDR1 reads SGHNT; CDR2 reads YYREEE (reference sequence). The CDR3 DNA follows: TGTGCCAGCAGCTCCTTCACAGTCGGTGAGCAGTTCTTC. Its protein is CASSSFTVGEQFF.

The chain recombines TRBV24-1 with TRBJ1-5; 7 positions match TRBD1. CDR3 length equals 15 residues. In germline, CDR1 is KGHDR, CDR2 SFDVKD. The trim removed 5 bases at V and 5 bases at J, leaving 8 bases unmatched. CDR3 protein: CATSGQGGSYQPQHF. The DNA for the CDR3 is TGTGCCACCAGTGGGCAGGGGGGAAGCTATCAGCCCCAGCATTTT.

The chain joins TRBV7-3 to TRBJ2-1; no clear D. CDR3 length: 13 amino acids. V lost 5 bases to trimming and J lost 2 bases, with 7 bases between them. The germline gives CDR1 SGHTA, CDR2 FQGTGA. The CDR3 reads CASSPTPYNEQFF. The CDR3 DNA reads as TGTGCCAGCAGCCCGACTCCCTACAATGAGCAGTTCTTC.

The rearrangement joins TRBV5-5 to TRBJ1-1; D unclear. CDR3 length equals 15 residues. V lost 3 bases, J lost 1 base, and 13 bases lay in between. The germline gives CDR1 SGHKS, CDR2 YYEKEE (reference sequence). The CDR3 loop is CASSSGRISNTEAFF. The CDR3 DNA reads TGTGCCAGCAGCTCAGGCAGGATTTCGAACACTGAAGCTTTCTTT. Together with reference TRBV5-5 and TRBJ1-1, the CDR3 gives the full variable domain: DAGVTQSPTHLIKTRGQQVTLRCSPISGHKSVSWYQQVLGQGPQFIFQYYEKEERGRGNFPDRFSARQFPNYSSELNVNALLLGDSALYLCASSSGRISNTEAFFGQGTRLTVV.